These 28 T cell receptor beta chains were sequenced from one sample in a study of control samples from healthy donors and cancer patients. The repertoire was sequenced with immunoSEQ multiplex PCR; TCRdb's copy has only in-frame clones and lacks some. The sample consists of roughly 21,000 clones, approximately 81% of them appearing once. Sequences were obtained from PBMCs. Source of these receptors: a man aged 55 to 70 with colorectal cancer.

The count of this clone is one. The chain recombines TRBV2 with TRBJ1-2, with a weak D call TRBD1 (6 bases). Germline assignment: CDR1 SNHLY and CDR2 FYNNEI. CDR3 size: 13 residues. V was shortened by 6 bases and J by 8 bases, with 16 bases between the two germline ends. As DNA, the CDR3 is TGTGCCAGCAGGGGGACATCCATGGGGGGCTACACCTTC. Translation: CASRGTSMGGYTF.

This rearrangement joins TRBV7-9 to TRBJ1-1; D is unclear. V shed 0 bases and J shed 8 bases, with 10 bases lying between them. Germline V gene lookup returns CDR1 SEHNR and CDR2 FQNEAQ (reference sequence). This CDR3 region has 13 residues. CDR3 nucleotide sequence: TGTGCCAGCAGCTTAGCGCGGGATTCCGAAGCTTTCTTT. It codes for CASSLARDSEAFF.

The CDR3 sequence is CATSDSLATQFF. The CDR3 DNA reads as TGTGCCACCAGTGACTCACTAGCGACTCAGTTCTTC. The chain employs TRBV24-1 and TRBJ2-1; 7 bases line up with TRBD2. The germline gives CDR1 KGHDR, CDR2 SFDVKD. This CDR3 contains 12 residues. Trimming took 4 bases from V and 13 from J; bases not matched to a gene: 6.

This clone was seen a few times. The chain is built from TRBV6-6 and TRBJ1-2, with D possibly TRBD1 on 5 matching bases. Between the trimmed V and J ends, which lost 6 bases and 2 bases, there was a span of 16 bases. Germline CDR1 MNHNY, CDR2 SVGAGI (reference sequence). The CDR3 is 15 residues long. The CDR3 region is CASRMPAGSNYGYTF. The CDR3 DNA sequence: TGTGCCAGCAGGATGCCCGCAGGGTCGAACTATGGCTACACCTTC.

The V and J genes are TRBV6-4 and TRBJ1-2, with D tentatively TRBD1 (6 bases). The CDR3 is 13 amino acids. V was trimmed by 3 bases and J by 10 bases, leaving 15 bases between them. CDR1 and CDR2 (germline): MRHNA, SNTAGT. The CDR3 is CASSEGQGSSYTF. CDR3 coding DNA: TGTGCCAGCAGTGAAGGTCAGGGGAGTTCCTACACCTTC.

The genes are TRBV5-1 and TRBJ1-5, with TRBD1 matching over 8 bases. The J segment lost 7 bases and the V segment lost 2 bases, leaving 11 bases of the junction unmatched. This CDR3 is 16 amino acids long. CDR1 SGHRS and CDR2 YFSETQ come from the germline V gene. CDR3 region: CASSLEPGQVKQPQHF. The CDR3 nucleotides are TGCGCCAGCAGCTTAGAACCGGGACAGGTGAAACAGCCCCAGCATTTT.

The genes are TRBV12-3 or TRBV12-4 and TRBJ2-1; a possible D gene is TRBD1 (6 bases). Trimming took off 7 bases at V and 6 bases at J, with 7 bases between the two ends. The CDR3 sequence is 11 residues long. The CDR3 here is CASTRGNEQFF. CDR3 DNA sequence: TGTGCCAGCACCAGGGGCAATGAGCAGTTCTTC.

This clone was counted a few times. The sample carries other DNA sequences with the same CDR3. This chain connects TRBV11-3 to TRBJ2-1; TRBD2 matches at 11 bases. The CDR3 length is 17 residues. Germline loops: CDR1 SGHNT, CDR2 YENEEA. The trim removed 5 bases at V and 9 bases at J, leaving 15 bases unmatched. The CDR3 protein is CASSRQGASGGWGEQFF. The DNA of the CDR3 is TGTGCCAGCAGCCGCCAGGGAGCTAGCGGGGGGTGGGGTGAGCAGTTCTTC.

The chain joins TRBV5-1 to TRBJ2-2, with 7 bases lining up with TRBD1. Looked up from germline, CDR1 is SGHRS and CDR2 is YFSETQ. Trimming removed 2 bases from V and 3 bases from J; junction bases left unmatched: 1. The CDR3 is made up of 14 amino acids. DNA for the CDR3: TGCGCCAGCAGCTTAACAGGGGACACCGGGGAGCTGTTTTTT. As protein: CASSLTGDTGELFF.

The chain combines TRBV3-1 (or the pseudogene TRBV3-2) with TRBJ2-1, with a possible D match to TRBD2 (5 bases). Between the trimmed V and J ends, which lost 2 bases and 0 bases, there was a span of 11 bases. This CDR3 is 16 amino acids long. The V gene's germline CDR1 is LGHDT and CDR2 YNNKEL (reference sequence). The CDR3 DNA follows: TGTGCCAGCAGCCAAAGGCGAGCGGCCTCCTACAATGAGCAGTTCTTC. Amino acids: CASSQRRAASYNEQFF.

The V and J genes are TRBV19 and TRBJ1-6, with a possible D match to TRBD1 (5 bases). CDR1 is LNHDA, CDR2 SQIVND, per germline (reference sequence). There are 13 residues in the CDR3. The germline V and J ends were trimmed by 5 bases and 15 bases, with 17 bases remaining between them. The CDR3 region is CASSLTDNKILHF. The CDR3 DNA reads TGTGCCAGTAGTCTCACGGACAACAAAATCCTCCACTTT.

The J gene is TRBJ2-6, the V gene TRBV10-3; TRBD1 aligns across 11 bases. J was trimmed by 2 bases and V by 8 bases; bases with no gene match: 5. Germline CDR1 ENHRY, CDR2 SYGVKD. CDR3 size: 16 residues. The CDR3 is CAIGGQGGAGANVLTF. DNA of the CDR3: TGTGCCATCGGGGGACAGGGGGGTGCTGGGGCCAACGTCCTGACTTTC.

This clone was seen a few times. The chain recombines TRBV6-6 with TRBJ1-5; 7 bases fit TRBD1. Germline V lookup: CDR1 MNHNY, CDR2 SVGAGI (reference sequence). V dropped 5 bases and J dropped 0; count of bases not matched to a gene: 1. The CDR3 length is 14 residues. CDR3: CASSGQDSNQPQHF. CDR3 DNA sequence: TGTGCCAGCAGTGGACAGGATAGCAATCAGCCCCAGCATTTT.

A few counts support this clone. The rearrangement uses TRBV11-1 and TRBJ1-2, with D hard to call. The V end was cut by 5 bases, the J end by 8 bases, with 15 bases between. Germline V gene sequence: CDR1 SGHAT, CDR2 FQDESV (reference sequence). The CDR3 is 13 amino acids. This CDR3 is CASSPIETGGYTF. The CDR3 DNA sequence: TGTGCCAGCAGCCCAATAGAGACGGGGGGCTACACCTTC.

This chain links TRBV10-3 with TRBJ2-5; D could derive from TRBD1 or TRBD2 (5 bases each). The germline gives CDR1 ENHRY, CDR2 SYGVKD. The CDR3 totals 14 residues. The V end lost 6 bases, the J end lost 1 base, and 12 bases lay between the germline ends. CDR3: CAISPGPLQETQYF. CDR3 nucleotides: TGTGCCATCAGCCCGGGACCGCTCCAAGAGACCCAGTACTTC.

J is TRBJ1-5 and V is TRBV6-2 or TRBV6-3, with 7 bases aligning to TRBD1. CDR3 length: 15 amino acids. Losses at the gene ends were 5 bases for V and 2 bases for J; bases not matched to a gene: 6. Germline CDR1 and CDR2: MNHEY and SVGEGT. Here the CDR3 reads CASSRGGAGNQPQHF. The CDR3 nucleotides are TGTGCCAGCAGTAGAGGGGGCGCCGGCAATCAGCCCCAGCATTTT.

V usage is TRBV7-8 and J usage is TRBJ2-3; tentative D call: TRBD1 (8 bases). V was trimmed by 2 bases and J by 2 bases, leaving 23 bases between them. The CDR3 covers 19 residues. Germline lookup yields CDR1 SGHVS and CDR2 FQNEAQ. The CDR3 DNA is TGTGCCAGCAGCTTATCCAGTTTACGACAGGGGACTAACACAGATACGCAGTATTTT. Translation gives CASSLSSLRQGTNTDTQYF.

The chain links TRBV5-4 to TRBJ1-4; weak D call: TRBD1 (5 bases). The V gene lost 3 bases and the J gene lost 0 bases, with 9 bases spanning the gap. Germline V lookup: CDR1 SGHNT, CDR2 YYREEE (reference sequence). This CDR3 comprises 15 residues. CDR3 protein: CASSSRQSTNEKLFF. The CDR3 region has the DNA TGTGCCAGCAGCTCTCGACAGTCAACTAATGAAAAACTGTTTTTT.

The chain employs TRBV6-5 and TRBJ1-6, with D hard to call. Trimming shortened V by 0 bases and J by 7 bases, and 10 bases separated the two germline ends. The CDR3 covers 15 residues. Germline values: CDR1 MNHEY, CDR2 SVGAGI. As DNA, the CDR3 is TGTGCCAGCAGTTACTCGGCCCCGTGGAATTCACCCCTCCACTTT. It codes for CASSYSAPWNSPLHF.

The chain recombines TRBV6-5 with TRBJ1-6; 8 bases align to TRBD1. Trimming removed 0 bases from V and 8 bases from J; junction bases left unmatched: 6. This CDR3 has 16 amino acids. Germline loops: CDR1 MNHEY, CDR2 SVGAGI. The CDR3 reads CASSYSPDRADSPLHF. DNA for the CDR3: TGTGCCAGCAGTTACTCTCCGGACAGGGCGGATTCACCCCTCCACTTT.

V usage is TRBV6-5 and J usage is TRBJ2-7; 7 bases line up with TRBD1. Germline loops: CDR1 MNHEY, CDR2 SVGAGI. V lost 7 bases, J lost 6 bases, and 6 bases stayed unmatched. The CDR3 loop spans 12 amino acids. CDR3 nucleotides: TGTGCCAGCAATACAGGGGACGTCGAGCAGTACTTC. Encoded protein: CASNTGDVEQYF.

The chain recombines TRBV5-1 with TRBJ2-1; TRBD1 matches 10 bases. The junction had 8 bases not matched to a gene; V was cut back by 5 bases and J by 0 bases. Germline-derived CDR1 and CDR2 are SGHRS and YFSETQ. CDR3 length: 17 residues. The CDR3 bases are TGCGCCAGCAGGCGTGGACAGGGGGATTTCTCCTACAATGAGCAGTTCTTC. Residues: CASRRGQGDFSYNEQFF.

This chain joins TRBV7-9 and TRBJ2-3; D is uncertain. Trimming stripped 2 bases from V and 4 bases from J, with 4 bases between. Per germline, CDR1 SEHNR and CDR2 FQNEAQ (reference sequence). This CDR3 is built from 12 residues. In DNA, the CDR3 is TGTGCCAGCAGCTTATACCCAGATACGCAGTATTTT. Protein sequence: CASSLYPDTQYF.

This clone occurred a few times. The chain employs TRBV2 and TRBJ2-7; the match to TRBD1 covers 8 bases. The CDR3 loop spans 15 amino acids. With 8 bases clipped from V and 0 bases from J, the junction kept 9 bases outside the gene matches. Looked up from germline, CDR1 is SNHLY and CDR2 is FYNNEI. The CDR3 reads CASRRDRTISYEQYF. The DNA of the CDR3 is TGTGCCAGCCGACGGGACAGGACCATCTCCTACGAGCAGTACTTC.

The rearrangement joins TRBV18 to TRBJ1-1, with D possibly matching TRBD1 (5 bases). CDR1 and CDR2 from the germline V gene are KGHSH and LQKENI. V was pared by 10 bases and J by 0 bases, with 12 bases between. This CDR3 has 13 amino acids. CDR3 protein: CATHGTMNTEAFF. CDR3 nucleotides: TGTGCCACCCACGGGACCATGAACACTGAAGCTTTCTTT. The whole variable domain, remainder taken from reference TRBV18 and TRBJ1-1, is NAGVMQNPRHLVRRRGQEARLRCSPMKGHSHVYWYRQLPEEGLKFMVYLQKENIIDESGMPKERFSAEFPKEGPSILRIQQVVRGDSAAYFCATHGTMNTEAFFGQGTRLTVV.

The rearrangement uses TRBV5-6 and TRBJ1-6; D gene unclear. This CDR3 spans 13 amino acids. V was clipped by 1 base and J by 9 bases, with 8 bases between them. Germline V gene lookup returns CDR1 SGHDT and CDR2 YYEEEE. CDR3 in amino acids: CASSLFGGSPLHF. The CDR3 DNA is TGTGCCAGCAGCTTGTTCGGTGGTTCACCCCTCCACTTT. Combining the CDR3 with reference TRBV5-6 and TRBJ1-6 gives the whole variable domain DAGVTQSPTHLIKTRGQQVTLRCSPKSGHDTVSWYQQALGQGPQFIFQYYEEEERQRGNFPDRFSGHQFPNYSSELNVNALLLGDSALYLCASSLFGGSPLHFGNGTRLTVT.

This clone is a singleton in its sample. The chain is built from TRBV5-5 and TRBJ1-1; D possibly corresponds to TRBD1 (6 bases). Germline values: CDR1 SGHKS, CDR2 YYEKEE (reference sequence). CDR3 length: 14 amino acids. Between the trimmed V and J ends, which lost 4 bases and 3 bases, there was a span of 13 bases. The CDR3 sequence is CASSPLGADTEAFF. DNA for the CDR3: TGTGCCAGCAGCCCTTTGGGGGCAGACACTGAAGCTTTCTTT.

DNA of the CDR3: TGTGCCTGGAGCTGGAACTACGAGCAGTACTTC. Protein: CAWSWNYEQYF. The chain joins TRBV30 to TRBJ2-7; D gene ambiguous. CDR3 length: 11 amino acids. V lost 3 bases and J lost 3, with 6 bases in between. Germline values: CDR1 GTSNPN, CDR2 SVGIG (reference sequence). Supplemented by reference TRBV30 and TRBJ2-7, the full variable domain reads SQTIHQWPATLVQPVGSPLSLECTVEGTSNPNLYWYRQAAGRGLQLLFYSVGIGQISSEVPQNLSASRPQDRQFILSSKKLLLSDSGFYLCAWSWNYEQYFGPGTRLTVT.